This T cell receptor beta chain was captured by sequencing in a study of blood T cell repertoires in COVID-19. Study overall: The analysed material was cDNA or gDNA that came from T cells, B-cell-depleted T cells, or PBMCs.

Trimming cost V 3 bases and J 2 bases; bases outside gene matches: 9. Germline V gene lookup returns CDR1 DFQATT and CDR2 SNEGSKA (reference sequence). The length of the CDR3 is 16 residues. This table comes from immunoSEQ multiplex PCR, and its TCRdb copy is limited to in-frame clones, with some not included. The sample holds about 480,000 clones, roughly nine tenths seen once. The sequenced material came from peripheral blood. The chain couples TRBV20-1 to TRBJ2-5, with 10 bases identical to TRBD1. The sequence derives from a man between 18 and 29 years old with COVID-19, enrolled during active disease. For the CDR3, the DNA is TGCAGTGCTAGTGGTACGGGACAGGGGAGGCAAGAGACCCAGTACTTC. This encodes CSASGTGQGRQETQYF.